A single sample gave rise to the 17 T cell receptor beta chains below, sequenced in a study of cytomegalovirus exposure and HLA in healthy donors. Assay used: immunoSEQ multiplex PCR; TCRdb lists only in-frame clones, some missing. The data hold 250,000 to 350,000 clones, with approximately 86% observed a single time. Sequencing was carried out using PBMCs. All receptors derive from a young woman in good health and CMV-seropositive.

CDR3 residues: CAIKREGGTDTQYF. The CDR3 DNA sequence: TGTGCCATCAAGCGGGAAGGAGGCACAGATACGCAGTATTTT. The chain employs TRBV10-3 and TRBJ2-3, with TRBD2 matching over 7 bases. CDR3 length: 14 residues. Germline values: CDR1 ENHRY, CDR2 SYGVKD. The J segment lost 1 base and the V segment lost 7 bases, leaving 5 bases of the junction unmatched.

This clone was seen a handful of times. V is TRBV6-1 and J is TRBJ2-7; D is perhaps TRBD1 (5 bases). The V gene's germline CDR1 is MNHNS and CDR2 SASEGT. CDR3 length equals 15 residues. V was clipped by 6 bases and J by 3 bases, with 18 bases between them. Here the CDR3 reads CASSVGMGRVYEQYF. The CDR3 DNA sequence: TGTGCCAGCAGCGTGGGGATGGGCAGGGTCTACGAGCAGTACTTC.

The chain combines TRBV5-4 with TRBJ1-1; D not resolved. The CDR3 length is 14 residues. The V and J ends lost 5 bases and 1 base respectively, with 12 bases between them. The V gene's germline CDR1 is SGHNT and CDR2 YYREEE (reference sequence). The CDR3 DNA reads as TGTGCCAGCAGGATTCCAGAGCAGAACACTGAAGCTTTCTTT. This translates into CASRIPEQNTEAFF.

The chain couples TRBV28 to TRBJ2-5; 11 nucleotides agree with TRBD2. The germline V gene encodes CDR1 MDHEN and CDR2 SYDVKM. The length of the CDR3 is 13 residues. The V gene end was trimmed by 7 bases and the J gene end by 2 bases; junction bases not matched to a gene: 0. This CDR3 reads CASTSGGQETQYF. The CDR3 DNA reads as TGTGCCAGCACTAGCGGGGGGCAAGAGACCCAGTACTTC.

This clone occurred a few times. The rearrangement uses TRBV6-5 and TRBJ1-6, with 8 bases fitting TRBD1. The CDR3 loop spans 15 amino acids. V was pared by 2 bases and J by 7 bases, with 4 bases of the junction left unmatched. The germline V gene encodes CDR1 MNHEY and CDR2 SVGAGI. CDR3 region: CASSYRNRGNSPLHF. The DNA for the CDR3 is TGTGCCAGCAGTTACCGGAACAGGGGGAATTCACCCCTCCACTTT.

The chain has TRBV29-1 and TRBJ2-5; no definite D call. CDR3 size: 12 residues. Trimming removed 3 bases from V and 1 base from J, with 6 bases in between. Per the germline V gene, CDR1 is SQVTM and CDR2 is ANQGSEA. CDR3 protein: CSVDLGQETQYF. The DNA for the CDR3 is TGCAGCGTTGATCTGGGCCAAGAGACCCAGTACTTC.

The rearrangement uses TRBV28 and TRBJ1-2; D call uncertain. Trimming cost V 7 bases and J 4 bases, with 16 bases left between them. The CDR3 has 14 residues. CDR1 and CDR2 from the germline V gene are MDHEN and SYDVKM. The CDR3 here is CASTPLPRAYGYTF. The CDR3 DNA reads as TGTGCCAGCACTCCCCTACCGAGAGCCTATGGCTACACCTTC.

The rearrangement links TRBV7-6 to TRBJ2-3, with 10 nucleotides matching TRBD2. Trimming cost V 3 bases and J 0 bases; bases outside gene matches: 12. Germline CDR1 reads SGHVS; CDR2 reads FNYEAQ. This CDR3 is built from 19 residues. The CDR3 DNA follows: TGTGCCAGCAGCTTTGTAACCCCGGCTAGCGGGGGTAGCACAGATACGCAGTATTTT. Translated, it gives CASSFVTPASGGSTDTQYF.

This rearrangement joins TRBV9 to TRBJ2-7, with 12 bases matching TRBD2. The germline V gene encodes CDR1 SGDLS and CDR2 YYNGEE. The CDR3 is 15 residues long. V was clipped by 0 bases and J by 5 bases; unmatched bases: 3. CDR3 nucleotides: TGTGCCAGCAGCGTAGGACTAGCGGGAGCCCACGAGCAGTACTTC. It yields the protein CASSVGLAGAHEQYF.

This clone was seen just once. The rearrangement joins TRBV7-2 to TRBJ2-7; 7 bases are shared with TRBD2. Per the germline V gene, CDR1 is SGHTA and CDR2 is FQGNSA. J gave up 9 bases and V 4 bases, and 12 bases lay outside the gene matches. The CDR3 has 14 amino acids. CDR3 nucleotides: TGTGCCAGCAGCTCAAGGGCTAGCGGCGTTTTGCAGTACTTC. This gives the protein CASSSRASGVLQYF.

The CDR3 reads CASSLQGGNHPYEQYF. The CDR3 coding sequence is TGTGCCAGCAGCTTACAGGGCGGGAACCACCCCTACGAGCAGTACTTC. The V gene is TRBV7-3, the J gene TRBJ2-7, with D possibly being TRBD2 (6 bases). The V end was cut by 2 bases, the J end by 2 bases, with 16 bases between. The CDR3 sequence is 16 residues long. Germline V gene lookup returns CDR1 SGHTA and CDR2 FQGTGA.

CDR3 in DNA: TGTGCCAGCAGCGTAAGACAGGGATCAGGGACCGGGGAGCTGTTTTTT. Translating it yields CASSVRQGSGTGELFF. This rearrangement joins TRBV11-2 to TRBJ2-2, with TRBD1 matching 7 bases. This CDR3 contains 16 residues. CDR1 is SGHAT, CDR2 FQNNGV, per germline. V was pared by 5 bases and J by 5 bases, with 11 bases of the junction left unmatched.

V is TRBV5-6 and J is TRBJ1-2; possible D gene TRBD1, 6 bases. Per germline, CDR1 SGHDT and CDR2 YYEEEE. The ends were cut back, 4 bases at V and 2 bases at J, with 12 bases in the middle. CDR3 length: 14 residues. Here the CDR3 DNA reads TGTGCCAGCAGCGATTTACAGGGAAACTATGGCTACACCTTC. Translated, it gives CASSDLQGNYGYTF.

The table lists this clone with a few counts. V usage is TRBV29-1 and J usage is TRBJ2-2, with no clear D. V was trimmed by 4 bases and J by 0 bases, leaving 3 bases between them. The CDR3 is 12 residues long. Germline V lookup: CDR1 SQVTM, CDR2 ANQGSEA. CDR3 loop: CSVATNTGELFF. CDR3 DNA: TGCAGCGTTGCTACGAACACCGGGGAGCTGTTTTTT.

The chain uses TRBV2 and TRBJ1-1; D is unclear. Trimming left V 7 bases short and J 7 bases short, with 7 bases between. This CDR3 is 10 amino acids long. Germline CDR1 SNHLY, CDR2 FYNNEI. CDR3 nucleotide sequence: TGTGCCAGCAAGGGCTATGAAGCTTTCTTT. This gives the protein CASKGYEAFF.

The rearrangement joins TRBV27 to TRBJ2-3, with 7 bases identical to TRBD1. CDR3 length: 16 residues. Per the germline V gene, CDR1 is MNHEY and CDR2 is SMNVEV (reference sequence). Losses at the gene ends were 6 bases for V and 3 bases for J; bases not matched to a gene: 12. CDR3 nucleotides: TGTGCCAGCAGGCCTCAGAGGGGGCCGGGGACAGATACGCAGTATTTT. Its protein is CASRPQRGPGTDTQYF.

The chain couples TRBV6-1 to TRBJ1-5, with 7 nucleotides matching TRBD1. In germline, CDR1 is MNHNS, CDR2 SASEGT. Trimming removed 4 bases from V and 1 base from J; junction bases left unmatched: 7. The CDR3 has 16 amino acids. The CDR3 DNA is TGTGCCAGCAGTGGACGACAGGGTAGAAGCAATCAGCCCCAGCATTTT. Translated, it gives CASSGRQGRSNQPQHF.